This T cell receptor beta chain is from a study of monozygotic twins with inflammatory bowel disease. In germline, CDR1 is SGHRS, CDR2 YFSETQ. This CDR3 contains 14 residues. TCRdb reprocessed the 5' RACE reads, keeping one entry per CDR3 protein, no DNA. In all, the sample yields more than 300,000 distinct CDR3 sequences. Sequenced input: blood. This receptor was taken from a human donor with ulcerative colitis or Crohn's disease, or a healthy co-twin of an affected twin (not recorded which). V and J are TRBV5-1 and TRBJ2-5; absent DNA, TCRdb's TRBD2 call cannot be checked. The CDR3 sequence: CASASGEGLETQYF.